Listed here is a single T cell receptor (beta chain). TCRdb independently ran MiXCR on the 5' RACE reads; one entry per CDR3 protein. The top ten clones hold around an eighth of a sample with 470,000 or so distinct CDR3 sequences, approximately 23% of them seen once. CDR3 length: 14 residues. The germline V gene encodes CDR1 SGHDT and CDR2 YYEEEE. V shed 0 bases and J shed 0 bases, with 7 bases lying between them. These data originate in a study of T-cell memory formation after mild COVID-19. Source material: PBMCs or a T cell subset sorted from them (not recorded which). V and J are TRBV5-6 and TRBJ2-7; D is uncertain. This TCR was sampled from an adult woman who had mild COVID-19 (a few samples of this study predate the infection). Cell type and time point are not known. CDR3 nucleotide sequence: TGTGCCAGCAGCTTGGGACACGGCTCCTACGAGCAGTACTTC. It codes for CASSLGHGSYEQYF.